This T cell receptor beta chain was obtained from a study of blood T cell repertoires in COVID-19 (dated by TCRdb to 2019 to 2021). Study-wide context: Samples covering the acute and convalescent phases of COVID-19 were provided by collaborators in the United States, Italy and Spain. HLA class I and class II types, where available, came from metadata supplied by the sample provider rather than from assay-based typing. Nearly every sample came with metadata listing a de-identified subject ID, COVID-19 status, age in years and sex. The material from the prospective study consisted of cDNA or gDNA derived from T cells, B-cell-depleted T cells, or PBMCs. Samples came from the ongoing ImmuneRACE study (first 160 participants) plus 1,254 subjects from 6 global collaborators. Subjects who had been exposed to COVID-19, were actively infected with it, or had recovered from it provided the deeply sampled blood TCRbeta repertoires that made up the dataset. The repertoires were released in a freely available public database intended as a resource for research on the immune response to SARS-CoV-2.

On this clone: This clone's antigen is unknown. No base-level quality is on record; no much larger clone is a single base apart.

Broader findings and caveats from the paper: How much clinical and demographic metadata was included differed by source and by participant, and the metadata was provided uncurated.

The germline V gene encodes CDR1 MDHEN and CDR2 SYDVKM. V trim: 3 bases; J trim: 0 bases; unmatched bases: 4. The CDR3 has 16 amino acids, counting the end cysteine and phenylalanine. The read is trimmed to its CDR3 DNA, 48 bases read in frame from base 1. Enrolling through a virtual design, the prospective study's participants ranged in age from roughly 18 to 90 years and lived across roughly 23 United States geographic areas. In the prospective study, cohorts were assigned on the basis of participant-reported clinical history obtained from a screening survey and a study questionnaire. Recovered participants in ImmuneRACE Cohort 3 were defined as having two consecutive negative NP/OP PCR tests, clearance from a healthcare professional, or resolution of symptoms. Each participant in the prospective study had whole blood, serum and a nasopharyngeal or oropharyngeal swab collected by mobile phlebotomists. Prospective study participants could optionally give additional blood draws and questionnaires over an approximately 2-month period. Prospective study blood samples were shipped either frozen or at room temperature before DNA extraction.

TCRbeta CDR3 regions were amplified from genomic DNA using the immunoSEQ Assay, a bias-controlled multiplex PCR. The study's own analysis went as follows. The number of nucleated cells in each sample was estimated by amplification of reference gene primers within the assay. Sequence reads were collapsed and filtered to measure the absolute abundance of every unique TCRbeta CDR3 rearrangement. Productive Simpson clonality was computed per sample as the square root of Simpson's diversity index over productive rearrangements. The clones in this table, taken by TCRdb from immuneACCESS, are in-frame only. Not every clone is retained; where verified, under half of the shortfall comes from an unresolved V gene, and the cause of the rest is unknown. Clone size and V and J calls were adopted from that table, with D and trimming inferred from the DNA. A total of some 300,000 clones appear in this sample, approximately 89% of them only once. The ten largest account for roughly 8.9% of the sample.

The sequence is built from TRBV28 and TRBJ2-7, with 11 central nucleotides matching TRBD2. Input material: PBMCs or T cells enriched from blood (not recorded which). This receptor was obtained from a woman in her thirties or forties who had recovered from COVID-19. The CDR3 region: CASSFPTSGGSYEQYF. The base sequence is TGTGCCAGCAGTTTTCCTACTAGCGGGGGCTCCTACGAGCAGTACTTC.